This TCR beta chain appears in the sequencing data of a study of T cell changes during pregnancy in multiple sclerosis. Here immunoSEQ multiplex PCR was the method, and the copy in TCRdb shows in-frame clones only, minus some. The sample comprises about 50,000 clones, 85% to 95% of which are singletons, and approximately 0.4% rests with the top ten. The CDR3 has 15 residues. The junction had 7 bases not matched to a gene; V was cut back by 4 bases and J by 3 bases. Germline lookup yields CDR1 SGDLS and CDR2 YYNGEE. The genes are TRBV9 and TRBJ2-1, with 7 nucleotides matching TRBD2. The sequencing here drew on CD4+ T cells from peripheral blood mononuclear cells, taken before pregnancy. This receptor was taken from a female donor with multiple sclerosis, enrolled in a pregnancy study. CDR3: CASSRLAENYNEQFF. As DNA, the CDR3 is TGTGCCAGCAGCCGCCTAGCGGAAAACTACAATGAGCAGTTCTTC.